This T cell receptor (beta chain) comes out of a study of OX40 agonist ivuxolimab in advanced cancers. Germline V gene data show CDR1 as SGHAT and CDR2 as FQNNGV. The length of the CDR3 is 13 residues. Method: immunoSEQ multiplex PCR; TCRdb's copy keeps in-frame clones and lacks some. The sample lists roughly 55,000 clones, 60% to 80% occurring once. This clone was seen a few times. Germline is not matched at one junction end, which may reflect a read error. The input for sequencing was CD4+ or CD8+ T cells sorted from blood, taken in a trial of the OX40 agonist ivuxolimab. The chain uses TRBV11-2 and TRBJ1-1, with a possible D match to TRBD1 (5 bases). This receptor was identified in an adult with an advanced solid tumor such as melanoma, head and neck, liver or kidney cancer. The CDR3, as DNA: TGTGCCAGCAGCTTAGAGGGGGTCGGGACCTATATATTT. It is translated as CASSLEGVGTYIF.